This T cell receptor (beta chain) came from a study of blood T cell repertoires in COVID-19. Overall study context: From the United States, Italy and Spain came samples of acute and convalescent COVID-19. The cDNA or gDNA used as material had been derived from T cells, B-cell-depleted T cells, or PBMCs.

Methods used by the authors: For nucleated cells, counts were estimated from reference gene primer amplification. Profiling relied on immunoSEQ multiplex PCR, and the TCRdb table lists in-frame clones only, not all of them. D and trimming come from the DNA, and the V and J calls and clone size come from that table. Of approximately 180,000 clones in the sample, 85% to 90% were seen once. Self-reported history from a screening survey and questionnaire set each donor's cohort. The CDR3 totals 17 residues. V was clipped by 1 base and J by 1 base; unmatched bases: 8. Germline CDR1 is SGHVS and CDR2 is FNYEAQ.

The gene calls are TRBV7-6 and TRBJ2-3, with TRBD1 matching 7 bases. The source material was PBMCs or T cells enriched from blood (not recorded which). The receptor was derived from a woman in her forties with acute COVID-19. CDR3 DNA: TGTGCCAGCAGCTTAGAGGTGGGGACAGTAGGCACAGATACGCAGTATTTT. It codes for CASSLEVGTVGTDTQYF.